This T cell receptor beta chain was identified in a study of hypomethylating agent response in myelodysplastic syndrome. Whole-study results and caveats: No significant post-treatment change in richness, rarefaction diversity or clonality, across all patients or response groups.

Bulk bone marrow was analyzed without sorting T-cell subsets. At survey resolution, roughly 400 ng of DNA per sample was split into two 200 ng replicates. The repertoire was sequenced with immunoSEQ multiplex PCR; TCRdb's copy has only in-frame clones and lacks some. The repertoire includes about 7,600 clones, around nine tenths of them detected once, and around 15% sits in the top ten. About this clone itself: Its target is not known.

Germline trimming cut 2 bases from V and 6 bases from J; bases unmatched to any gene: 5. The CDR3 spans 15 residues. Germline lookup yields CDR1 WSHSY and CDR2 SAAADI. J is TRBJ2-3 and V is TRBV10-2; 10 bases are a match to TRBD2. The sequenced sample was bone marrow, obtained before or after starting hypomethylating agent treatment for myelodysplastic syndrome (not recorded which). This receptor was taken from a human donor with myelodysplastic syndrome. CDR3 in amino acids: CASSEGLAGDDTQYF. The CDR3 DNA is TGCGCCAGCAGTGAGGGGCTAGCGGGAGACGATACGCAGTATTTT.